The 10 T cell receptor beta chains below all came from one sample that was sequenced in a study of T cell clonotyping in hematopoietic cell transplantation. Produced via immunoSEQ multiplex PCR; TCRdb's table is partial and in-frame only. This repertoire shows approximately 7,200 clones, approximately 90% found once; its top ten account for around 7.9%. Material: PBMCs, obtained 100 days after allogeneic stem cell transplant. These receptors originate from a male patient between 18 and 35 years old who had an allogeneic stem cell transplant from a related donor, so the T cells may come from the graft donor. Some clones in this sample may be carry-over from other donors' samples.

The J gene is TRBJ2-1, the V gene TRBV27; tentatively, D is TRBD1 (6 bases). Trimming took 8 bases from V and 0 from J, leaving 17 bases between them. CDR1 and CDR2 from the germline V gene are MNHEY and SMNVEV (reference sequence). The CDR3 extends over 16 amino acids. This CDR3 reads CASADRQVGSYNEQFF. In DNA form, the CDR3 reads TGTGCCAGCGCAGACCGACAGGTGGGCTCCTACAATGAGCAGTTCTTC.

The V gene is TRBV4-2, the J gene TRBJ2-5; 8 bases align to TRBD2. V trimming: 0 bases; J trimming: 4 bases; junction bases outside the gene matches: 7. CDR1 LGHNA and CDR2 YNFKEQ come from the germline V gene. The CDR3 loop spans 16 amino acids. The CDR3 protein is CASSQDGLAGSETQYF. CDR3 nucleotides: TGTGCCAGCAGCCAAGATGGGCTAGCGGGCTCAGAGACCCAGTACTTC.

The chain combines TRBV19 with TRBJ2-2; TRBD1 matches 10 bases. Germline CDR1 and CDR2: LNHDA and SQIVND (reference sequence). With V trimmed by 8 bases and J by 7 bases, 4 bases remained unmatched. This CDR3 has 13 residues. The CDR3 nucleotides are TGTGCCAGTGACAGGGGGCTCGGCGGGGAGCTGTTTTTT. This gives the protein CASDRGLGGELFF.

This rearrangement joins TRBV21-1 to TRBJ2-7; the D segment call TRBD2 is taken from the table without a DNA check. TRBV21-1 is assigned pseudogene status. This CDR3 spans 17 amino acids. This CDR3 reads CASSKRTERGDSYEQYV. DNA for the CDR3: TGTGCCAGCAGCAAACGAACGGAGCGGGGGGACTCCTACGAGCAGTACGTC.

V and J are TRBV19 and TRBJ1-5; D remains unclear. V was pared by 3 bases and J by 0 bases, with 9 bases between. The CDR3 has 15 residues. Looked up from germline, CDR1 is LNHDA and CDR2 is SQIVND (reference sequence). The DNA for the CDR3 is TGTGCCAGTAGTATGGGCCAGACTAGCAATCAGCCCCAGCATTTT. Encoded protein: CASSMGQTSNQPQHF.

The DNA of the CDR3 is TGTGCCAGCAGTAGCTTGGGACAGTTCAATCAGCCCCAGCATTTT. Translation: CASSSLGQFNQPQHF. This chain uses TRBV2 with TRBJ1-5; 7 nucleotides match TRBD1. V dropped 5 bases and J dropped 3; count of bases not matched to a gene: 7. The CDR3 is 15 residues long. Germline CDR1 is SNHLY and CDR2 is FYNNEI.

V is TRBV7-2 and J is TRBJ1-3; D not resolved. Germline CDR1 is SGHTA and CDR2 is FQGNSA. V lost 4 bases and J 1 base, leaving 17 bases between the germline ends. The CDR3 spans 17 residues. The CDR3 is CASSSPVLGSSGNTIYF. DNA for the CDR3: TGTGCCAGCAGCTCTCCCGTTCTCGGCAGTTCTGGAAACACCATATATTTT.

This chain uses TRBV6-6 with TRBJ1-6; D uncertain. V lost 7 bases and J lost 5, with 12 bases in between. This CDR3 region has 14 residues. Germline V CDR1 and CDR2: MNHNY, SVGAGI (reference sequence). CDR3 sequence (DNA): TGTGCCAGCACCGTCCAGCGGGATAATTCACCCCTCCACTTT. Protein: CASTVQRDNSPLHF.

The J gene is TRBJ2-5, the V gene TRBV28; no firm D call. From germline, CDR1 is MDHEN and CDR2 SYDVKM. This CDR3 has 15 residues. V was pared by 6 bases and J by 4 bases, with 18 bases between. The CDR3 sequence is CASRTLLSPAETQYF. CDR3 sequence (DNA): TGTGCCAGCAGGACTCTCTTATCACCGGCAGAGACCCAGTACTTC.

About this clone: Different DNA sequences within this sample yield the same CDR3. The gene calls are TRBV6-5 and TRBJ1-5; the D is unclear. Trimming took 3 bases from V and 0 from J, leaving 9 bases between them. This CDR3 comprises 15 residues. Per the germline V gene, CDR1 is MNHEY and CDR2 is SVGAGI. CDR3: CASSYDGGSNQPQHF. The CDR3 region has the DNA TGTGCCAGCAGTTATGATGGAGGTAGCAATCAGCCCCAGCATTTT.